This T cell receptor beta chain was recorded in a study of identifying expanded T cells in peripheral blood. The protocol was immunoSEQ multiplex PCR, while the TCRdb copy is restricted to in-frame clones and leaves out a portion. The table lists about 82,000 clones, around 90% of them singletons. Whole-study findings and limits: Roughly two-week clone count variance significantly increased as total template count grew. Technical replicates showed around 1.3 changed clones; approximately 2 weeks about 16; four weeks 19.

A note on this clone: Antigen unknown.

Sequenced input: blood. This clonotype originated in a person aged 18-70 years in good health.

In nucleotides, the CDR3 is TGTGCCAGCAGCTTAGAGGGGCACACTGAAGCTTTCTTT. It codes for CASSLEGHTEAFF. V is TRBV7-9 and J is TRBJ1-1, with a weak D call TRBD1 (5 bases). The CDR3 covers 13 residues. The germline V gene has CDR1 SEHNR and CDR2 FQNEAQ (reference sequence). The V end lost 1 base, the J end lost 3 bases, and 6 bases lay between the germline ends.